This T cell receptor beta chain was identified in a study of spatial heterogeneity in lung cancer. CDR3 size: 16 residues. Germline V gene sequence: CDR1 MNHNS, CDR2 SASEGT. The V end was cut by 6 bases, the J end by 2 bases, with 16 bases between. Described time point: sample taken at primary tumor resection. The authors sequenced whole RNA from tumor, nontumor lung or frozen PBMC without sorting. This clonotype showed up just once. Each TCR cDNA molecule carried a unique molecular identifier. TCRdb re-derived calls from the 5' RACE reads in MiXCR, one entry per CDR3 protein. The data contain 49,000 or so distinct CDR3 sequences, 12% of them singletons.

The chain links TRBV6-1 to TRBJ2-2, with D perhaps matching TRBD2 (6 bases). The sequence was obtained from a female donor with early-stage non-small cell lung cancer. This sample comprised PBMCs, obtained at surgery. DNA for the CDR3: TGTGCCAGCAGAGACAGACGGGGGATCAACACCGGGGAGCTGTTTTTT. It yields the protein CASRDRRGINTGELFF.